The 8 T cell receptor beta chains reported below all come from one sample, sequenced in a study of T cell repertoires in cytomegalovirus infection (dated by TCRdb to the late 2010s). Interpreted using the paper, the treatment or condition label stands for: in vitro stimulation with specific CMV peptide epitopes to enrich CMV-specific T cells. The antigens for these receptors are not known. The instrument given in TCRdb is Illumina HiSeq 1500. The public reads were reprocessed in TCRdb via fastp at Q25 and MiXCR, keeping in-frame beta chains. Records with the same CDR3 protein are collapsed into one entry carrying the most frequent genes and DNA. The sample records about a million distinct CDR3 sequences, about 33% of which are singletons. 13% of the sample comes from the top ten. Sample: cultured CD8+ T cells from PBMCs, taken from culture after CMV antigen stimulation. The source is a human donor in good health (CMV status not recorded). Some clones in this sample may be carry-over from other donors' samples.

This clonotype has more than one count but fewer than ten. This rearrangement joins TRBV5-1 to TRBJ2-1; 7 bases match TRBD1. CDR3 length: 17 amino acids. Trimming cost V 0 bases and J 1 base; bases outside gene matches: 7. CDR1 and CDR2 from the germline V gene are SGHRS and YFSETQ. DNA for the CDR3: TGCGCCAGCAGCTTGGAAAGCACAGGGGTTTCCTACAATGAGCAGTTCTTC. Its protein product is CASSLESTGVSYNEQFF.

The CDR3 region is CASSSRTSPPHDTQYF. The DNA of the CDR3 is TGTGCCAGCAGTTCAAGGACTAGTCCGCCACACGATACGCAGTATTTT. The chain employs TRBV27 and TRBJ2-3, with TRBD2 matching over 7 bases. Germline loops: CDR1 MNHEY, CDR2 SMNVEV (reference sequence). With 4 bases clipped from V and 6 bases from J, the junction kept 13 bases outside the gene matches. The CDR3 contains 16 residues.

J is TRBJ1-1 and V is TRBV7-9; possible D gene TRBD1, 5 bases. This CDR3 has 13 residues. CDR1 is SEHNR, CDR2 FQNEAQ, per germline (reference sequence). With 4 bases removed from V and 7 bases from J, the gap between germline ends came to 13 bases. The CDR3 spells CASSYTAGLEAFF. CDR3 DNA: TGTGCCAGCAGCTACACCGCGGGGCTTGAAGCTTTCTTT.

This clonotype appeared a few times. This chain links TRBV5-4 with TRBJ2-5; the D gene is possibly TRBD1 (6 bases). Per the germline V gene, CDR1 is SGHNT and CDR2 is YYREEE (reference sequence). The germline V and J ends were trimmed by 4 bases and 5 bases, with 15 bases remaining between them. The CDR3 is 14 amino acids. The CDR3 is CASSGTGPPETQYF. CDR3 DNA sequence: TGTGCCAGCAGCGGTACAGGGCCTCCGGAGACCCAGTACTTC.

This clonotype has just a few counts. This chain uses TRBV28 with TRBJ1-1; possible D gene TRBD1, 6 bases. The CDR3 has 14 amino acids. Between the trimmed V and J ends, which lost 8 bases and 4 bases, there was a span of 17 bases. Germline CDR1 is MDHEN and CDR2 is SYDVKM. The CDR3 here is CASLLGRGGTEAFF. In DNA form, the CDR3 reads TGTGCCAGCTTGCTAGGGAGGGGGGGCACTGAAGCTTTCTTT. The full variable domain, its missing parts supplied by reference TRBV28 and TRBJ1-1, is DVKVTQSSRYLVKRTGEKVFLECVQDMDHENMFWYRQDPGLGLRLIYFSYDVKMKEKGDIPEGYSVSREKKERFSLILESASTNQTSMYLCASLLGRGGTEAFFGQGTRLTVV.

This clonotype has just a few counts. The CDR3 DNA sequence: TGTGCCAGCAGAAACCCGGGTACCCCGGAGGGAGAGACCCAGTACTTC. Protein sequence: CASRNPGTPEGETQYF. V and J are TRBV27 and TRBJ2-5; D might be TRBD2 (6 bases). The length of the CDR3 is 16 residues. CDR1 MNHEY and CDR2 SMNVEV come from the germline V gene (reference sequence). Trimming cost V 6 bases and J 4 bases, with 21 bases left between them.

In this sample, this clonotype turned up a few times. CDR3 nucleotide sequence: TGTGCCAGCAGCCAGACTAGCGGGACGGAGCAGTACGTC. Its translation is CASSQTSGTEQYV. The V call is TRBV4-1, the J call TRBJ2-7; 11 bases are shared with TRBD2. This CDR3 contains 13 residues. The germline V gene has CDR1 MGHRA and CDR2 YSYEKL.

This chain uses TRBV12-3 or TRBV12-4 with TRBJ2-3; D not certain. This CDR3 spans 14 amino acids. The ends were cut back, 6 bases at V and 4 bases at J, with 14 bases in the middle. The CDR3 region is CASSHTLSADTQYF. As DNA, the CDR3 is TGTGCCAGCAGCCACACTCTCTCGGCAGATACGCAGTATTTT.